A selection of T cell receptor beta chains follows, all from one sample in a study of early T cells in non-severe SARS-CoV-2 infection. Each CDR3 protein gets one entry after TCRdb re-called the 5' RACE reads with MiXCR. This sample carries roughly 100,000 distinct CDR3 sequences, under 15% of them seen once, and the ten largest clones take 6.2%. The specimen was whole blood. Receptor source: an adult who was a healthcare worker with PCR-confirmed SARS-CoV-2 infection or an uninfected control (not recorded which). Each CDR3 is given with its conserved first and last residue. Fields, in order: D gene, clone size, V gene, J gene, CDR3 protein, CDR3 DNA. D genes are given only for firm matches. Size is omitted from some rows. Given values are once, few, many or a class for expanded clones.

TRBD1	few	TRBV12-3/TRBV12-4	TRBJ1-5	CASRPGTVNQPQHF	TGTGCCAGCAGACCTGGGACAGTAAATCAGCCCCAGCATTTT
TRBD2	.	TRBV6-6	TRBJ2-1	CASSYFASGDNEQFF	TGTGCCAGCAGTTACTTCGCTAGCGGTGACAATGAGCAGTTCTTC
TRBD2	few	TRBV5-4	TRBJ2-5	CASSLAPAGKETQYF	TGTGCCAGCAGCTTGGCCCCAGCGGGAAAAGAGACCCAGTACTTC
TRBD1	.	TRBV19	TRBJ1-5	CASSSTSTGARQPQHF	TGTGCCAGTAGTTCCACATCCACAGGGGCTAGGCAGCCCCAGCATTTT
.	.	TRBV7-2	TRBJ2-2	CASSRLQGSYTGELFF	TGTGCCAGCAGCCGCCTCCAGGGCAGCTACACCGGGGAGCTGTTTTTT
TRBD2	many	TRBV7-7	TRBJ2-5	CASSLELAGKETQYF	TGTGCCAGCAGCTTAGAGCTAGCGGGGAAAGAGACCCAGTACTTC
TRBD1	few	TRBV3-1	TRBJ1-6	CASSQGQGVWSPLHF	TGTGCCAGCAGCCAGGGACAGGGGGTATGGTCACCCCTCCACTTT
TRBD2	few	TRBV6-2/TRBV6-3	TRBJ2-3	CASSRGLAGPDTQYF	TGTGCCAGCAGCCGGGGACTAGCGGGACCAGATACGCAGTATTTT
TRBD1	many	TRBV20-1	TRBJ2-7	CSASAGTDFYEQYF	TGCAGTGCTTCTGCCGGGACAGACTTTTACGAGCAGTACTTC
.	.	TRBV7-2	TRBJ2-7	CASSLSRQAPYEQYF	TGTGCCAGCAGCTTATCCCGACAGGCCCCTTACGAGCAGTACTTC
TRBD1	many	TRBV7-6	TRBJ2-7	CASSLQQGFGEQYF	TGTGCCAGCAGCTTACAACAGGGGTTTGGCGAGCAGTACTTC
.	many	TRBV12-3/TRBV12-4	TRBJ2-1	CASSFGLGGDEQFF	TGTGCCAGCAGTTTCGGACTAGGGGGAGATGAGCAGTTCTTC
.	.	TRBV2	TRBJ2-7	CASSELSIGKEQYF	TGTGCCAGCAGTGAATTGTCAATTGGGAAGGAGCAGTACTTC
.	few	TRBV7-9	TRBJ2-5	CASSPGIQETQYF	TGTGCCAGCAGCCCAGGGATTCAAGAGACCCAGTACTTC
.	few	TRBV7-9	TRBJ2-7	CASSRQAVSYEQYF	TGTGCCAGCAGCCGACAAGCCGTCTCCTACGAGCAGTACTTC
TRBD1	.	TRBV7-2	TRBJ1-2	CASSKRRDRAREGYTF	TGTGCCAGCAGCAAACGCCGGGACAGGGCCCGCGAGGGCTACACCTTC
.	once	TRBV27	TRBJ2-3	CASSLGPLTDTQYF	TGTGCCAGCAGCTTAGGACCATTAACAGATACGCAGTATTTT
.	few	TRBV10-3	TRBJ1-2	CAIKPETYYGYTF	TGTGCCATCAAACCAGAAACCTACTATGGCTACACCTTC
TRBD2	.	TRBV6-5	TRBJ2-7	CASRRTSGSGSYEQYF	TGTGCCAGCAGGAGGACTAGCGGGAGTGGATCCTACGAGCAGTACTTC
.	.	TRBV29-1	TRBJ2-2	CSARGGELFF	TGCAGCGCGCGAGGCGGGGAGCTGTTTTTT
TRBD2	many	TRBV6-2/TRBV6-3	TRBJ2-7	CASSYYGRVVYEQYF	TGTGCCAGCAGTTATTACGGGAGGGTAGTCTACGAGCAGTACTTC
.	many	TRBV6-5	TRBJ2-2	CASMGYSSLATNTGELFF	TGTGCCAGCATGGGATACAGTTCTCTAGCGACGAACACCGGGGAGCTGTTTTTT
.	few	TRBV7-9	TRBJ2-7	CASSFRDRPYEQYF	TGTGCCAGCAGCTTCCGGGACCGACCCTACGAGCAGTACTTC
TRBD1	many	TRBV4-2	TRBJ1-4	CASSQGLHRGSKEKLFF	TGTGCCAGCAGCCAAGGTCTGCACAGGGGTAGTAAGGAAAAACTGTTTTTT